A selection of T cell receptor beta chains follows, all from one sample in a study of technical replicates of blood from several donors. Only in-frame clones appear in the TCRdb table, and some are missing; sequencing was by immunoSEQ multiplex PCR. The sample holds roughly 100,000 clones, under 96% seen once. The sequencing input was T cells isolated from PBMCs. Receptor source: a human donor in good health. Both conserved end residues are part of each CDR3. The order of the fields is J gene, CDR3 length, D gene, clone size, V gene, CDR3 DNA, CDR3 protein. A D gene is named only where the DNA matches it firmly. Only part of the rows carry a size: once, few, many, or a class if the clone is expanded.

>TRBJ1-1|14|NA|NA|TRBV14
TGTGCCAGCAGCCAGGGAGTCCTGAACACTGAAGCTTTCTTT
CASSQGVLNTEAFF
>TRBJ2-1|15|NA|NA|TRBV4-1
TGCGCCAGCAGGCGGCAGACAGACTCCTACAATGAGCAGTTCTTC
CASRRQTDSYNEQFF
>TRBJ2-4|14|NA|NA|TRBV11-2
TGTGCCAGCAGCTTACGGGTTTCCAAAAACATTCAGTACTTC
CASSLRVSKNIQYF
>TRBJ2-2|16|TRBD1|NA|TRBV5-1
TGCGCCAGCAGCCGCGGGGGACAGGGGCGGTCCGGGGAGCTGTTTTTT
CASSRGGQGRSGELFF
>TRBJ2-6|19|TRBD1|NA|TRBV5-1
TGCGCCAGCAGCTTCGGGGGCGGGACAGGGATTTCTGGGGCCAACGTCCTGACTTTC
CASSFGGGTGISGANVLTF
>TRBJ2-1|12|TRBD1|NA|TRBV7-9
TGTGCCAGCAGCTCCGGACAGGCATCCGAGTTCTTC
CASSSGQASEFF
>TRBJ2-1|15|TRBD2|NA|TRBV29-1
TGCAGCGTTGAAGGGACTAGCGGGGGCTACAATGAGCAGTTCTTC
CSVEGTSGGYNEQFF
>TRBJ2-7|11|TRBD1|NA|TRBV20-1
TGCAGTGCGGAACAGGGGGCTCAGTCGTACTTC
CSAEQGAQSYF
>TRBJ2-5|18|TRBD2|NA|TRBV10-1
TGCGCCAGCAGTGAGTCGACTAGCCTATCAATGTTCCAAGAGACCCAGTACTTC
CASSESTSLSMFQETQYF
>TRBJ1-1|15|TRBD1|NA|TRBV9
TGTGCCAGCAGCGTAAGGGGACAGGTAGACACTGAAGCTTTCTTT
CASSVRGQVDTEAFF
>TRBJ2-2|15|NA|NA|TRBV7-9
TGTGCCAGCATGGGGCCGACTCGGAACACCGGGGAGCTGTTTTTT
CASMGPTRNTGELFF
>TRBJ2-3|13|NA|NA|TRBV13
TGTGCCAGCAGCTCGACTATCGCAGATACGCAGTATTTT
CASSSTIADTQYF
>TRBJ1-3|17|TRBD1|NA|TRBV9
TGTGCCAGCAGCGTAGGGGGACAGGGGCTCTCTGGAAACACCATATATTTT
CASSVGGQGLSGNTIYF
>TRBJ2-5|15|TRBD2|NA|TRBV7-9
TGTGCCAGCAGCTTAGCCGGGGGGTTCCAAGAGACCCAGTACTTC
CASSLAGGFQETQYF
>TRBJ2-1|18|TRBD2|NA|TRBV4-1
TGCGCCAGCAGCCAAGACCCCTCCCTAGCGGGAGGGAATAATGAGCAGTTCTTC
CASSQDPSLAGGNNEQFF
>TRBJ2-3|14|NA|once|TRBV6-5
TGTGCCAGCAGTTACGGTATGCGCCTGGATACGCAGTATTTT
CASSYGMRLDTQYF
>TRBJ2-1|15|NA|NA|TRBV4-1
TGCGCCAGCAGCCAAGATCACTCCAGGGTTGCTGAGCAGTTCTTC
CASSQDHSRVAEQFF
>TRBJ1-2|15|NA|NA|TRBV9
TGTGCCAGCAGCGTGACAGCCACCGAAAACTATGGCTACACCTTC
CASSVTATENYGYTF
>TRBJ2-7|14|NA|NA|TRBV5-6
TGTGCCAGCAGCTTTGGGTACAGGGCCTACGAGCAGTACTTC
CASSFGYRAYEQYF
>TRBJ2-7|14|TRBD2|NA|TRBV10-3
TGTGCCATCAGTGAGTCTAGCGGGACGAACGAGCAGTACTTC
CAISESSGTNEQYF
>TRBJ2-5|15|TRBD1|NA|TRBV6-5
TGTGCCAGCAGTCCTGGGACAGGGGCAGTAGAGACCCAGTACTTC
CASSPGTGAVETQYF
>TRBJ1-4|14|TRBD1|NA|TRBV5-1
TGCGCCAGCAGCTTGATGCAGGGGGCTGAAAAACTGTTTTTT
CASSLMQGAEKLFF
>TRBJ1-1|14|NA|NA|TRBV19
TGTGCCAGTAGTATTGGGAGGCTATCTCATGAAGCTTTCTTT
CASSIGRLSHEAFF
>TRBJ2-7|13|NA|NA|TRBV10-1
TGCGCCAGCAGTGGTCCAGGTTTAGGCGAGCAGTACTTC
CASSGPGLGEQYF
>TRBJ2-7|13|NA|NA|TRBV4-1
TGCGCCAGCAGCCCGAGACTTGGCTACGAGCAGTACTTC
CASSPRLGYEQYF
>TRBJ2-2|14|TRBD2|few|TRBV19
TGTGCTTCAGAACTAGCGGTCCTCACCGGGGAGCTGTTTTTT
CASELAVLTGELFF
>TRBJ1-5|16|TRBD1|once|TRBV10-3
TGTGCCATCAGTGTCGGGGGACAGGGAAGCAATCAGCCCCAGCATTTT
CAISVGGQGSNQPQHF
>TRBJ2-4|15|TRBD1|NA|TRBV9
TGTGCCAGCAGCGTAGGACAGGGTCCCAAAAACATTCAGTACTTC
CASSVGQGPKNIQYF
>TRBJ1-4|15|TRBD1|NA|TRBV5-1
TGCGCCAGCAGCCCGGGACAGGGGGTAGTTGAAAAACTGTTTTTT
CASSPGQGVVEKLFF
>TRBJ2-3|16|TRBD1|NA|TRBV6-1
TGTGCCAGCAGTGAACTTAGGACAGGGGACACAGATACGCAGTATTTT
CASSELRTGDTDTQYF
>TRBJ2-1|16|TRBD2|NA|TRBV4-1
TGCGCCAGCAGCCTCACTAGCGGTGGGGGCTACAATGAGCAGTTCTTC
CASSLTSGGGYNEQFF
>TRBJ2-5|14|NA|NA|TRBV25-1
TGTGCCAGCAGTGAACCGACGAGGCCGGGGGCCCAGTACTTC
CASSEPTRPGAQYF
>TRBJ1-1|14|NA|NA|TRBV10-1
TGCGCCAGCAGTGGCGACAGGAAGAACACTGAAGCTTTCTTT
CASSGDRKNTEAFF
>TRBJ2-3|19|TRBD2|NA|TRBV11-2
TGTGCCAGCAGCTGGGCTAGCGGGAGTAACCCGCGGGCCGCAGATACGCAGTATTTT
CASSWASGSNPRAADTQYF
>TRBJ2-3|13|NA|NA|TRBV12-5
TGTGCTAGTGGTTTGGACCCCCAGGGCCCTCAGTATTTT
CASGLDPQGPQYF
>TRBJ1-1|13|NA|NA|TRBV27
TGTGCCAGCAGTTTTCAGGGTGGCACTGAAGCTTTCTTT
CASSFQGGTEAFF
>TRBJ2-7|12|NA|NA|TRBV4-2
TGTGCCAGCAGCCCCTCAGGGAACGAGCAGTACTTC
CASSPSGNEQYF
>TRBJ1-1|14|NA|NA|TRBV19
TGTGCCAGTAGACCGGTCTCAAGAGGCACTGAAGCTTTCTTT
CASRPVSRGTEAFF
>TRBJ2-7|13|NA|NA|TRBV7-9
TGCGCCAGCATGTCAGAGAAAGCGTACGAGCAGTACTTC
CASMSEKAYEQYF
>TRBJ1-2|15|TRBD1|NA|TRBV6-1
TGTGCCAGCAGTGAAGCGGGACAGGGATTCTATGGCTACACCTTC
CASSEAGQGFYGYTF
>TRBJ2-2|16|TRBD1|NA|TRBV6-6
TGTGCCGGTGGACAGGGGGCCTTTAAGAACACCGGGGAGCTGTTTTTT
CAGGQGAFKNTGELFF
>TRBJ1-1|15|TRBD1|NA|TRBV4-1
TGCGCCAGCAGCCAACCCCGACAGGGCTCCACTGAAGCTTTCTTT
CASSQPRQGSTEAFF